Included here is one TCR beta chain sequence, with context. Its specificity is not known. The data derive from a study of blood T cells in healthy people across ages. General study points: PBMCs that were unsorted prevented a conclusive naive versus antigen-experienced comparison.

With a J-beta primer mix and a sample-barcoded 5' primer, a second PCR ran about 7 to 11 cycles. TCRdb recomputed calls from the 5' RACE reads with MiXCR, one row per CDR3 protein. The table shows about 700,000 distinct CDR3 sequences, with about 32% occurring only once. The specimen was blood. The receptor comes from an elderly woman in good health.

The chain's CDR3 is CASSLSAGSTEAFF. For the CDR3, the DNA is TGTGCCAGCAGCTTAAGTGCGGGGAGCACTGAAGCTTTCTTT. The V and J genes are TRBV7-2 and TRBJ1-1; D unresolved. In germline, CDR1 is SGHTA, CDR2 FQGNSA. V shed 2 bases and J shed 4 bases, with 11 bases lying between them. There are 14 residues in the CDR3.